A single T cell receptor (beta chain) is shown here with its context. These data belong to a study of blood T cell repertoires in COVID-19. The overall study: Acute and convalescent COVID-19 specimens originated in the United States, Italy and Spain. T cells, B-cell-depleted T cells, or PBMCs supplied cDNA or gDNA.

Original handling: Scientists estimated how many nucleated cells there were by amplifying reference gene primers. Method: immunoSEQ multiplex PCR; TCRdb's copy keeps in-frame clones and lacks some. V, J and clone size are taken as reported in that table, and D and trimming were inferred from the DNA itself. The sample has 140,000 to 150,000 clones, 84% seen once. Unmatched junction bases numbered 3, after V lost 6 bases and J lost 2 bases. CDR1 and CDR2 from the germline V gene are LNHDA and SQIVND (reference sequence). The CDR3 is made up of 15 amino acids. The V call is TRBV19, the J call TRBJ2-2, with 10 bases identical to TRBD1. Sample: peripheral blood. This clonotype was sampled from a man between 60 and 75 years old with active or convalescent COVID-19. CDR3 nucleotide sequence: TGTGCCAGTAGGGGGACAGGGGCAAACACCGGGGAGCTGTTTTTT. Translation: CASRGTGANTGELFF. Filled out from reference TRBV19 and TRBJ2-2, the complete variable domain reads DGGITQSPKYLFRKEGQNVTLSCEQNLNHDAMYWYRQDPGQGLRLIYYSQIVNDFQKGDIAEGYSVSREKKESFPLTVTSAQKNPTAFYLCASRGTGANTGELFFGEGSRLTVL.